This TCR beta chain came from a study of cytomegalovirus exposure and HLA in healthy donors. For the study at large: Early released data had about 85 million unique TCRs, all coming from HLA-typed donors.

Germline values: CDR1 MNHEY, CDR2 SVGAGI. The V and J ends lost 4 bases and 7 bases, in that order; junction bases with no gene match: 10. CDR3 size: 15 residues. On this clone itself: Its antigen is not known.

Donors were ostensibly healthy at sampling, although undocumented immune exposures were probable. Study outcomes and limitations: Diagnosis of cytomegalovirus status made by the classifier reportedly showed high specificity and sensitivity. A later analysis associated 16,000 or so TCR beta sequences with HLA alleles at a 0.05 false discovery rate.

The PCR contained 60 Vbeta and 13 Jbeta primers. Sequencing was performed with immunoSEQ multiplex PCR; in TCRdb, only in-frame clones are kept and a portion is missing. This sample has 130,000 or so clones; about 80% occur once, and the top ten carry about 5.3%. The origin of this receptor is a man aged 30 to 39 in good health and CMV-seronegative. The sequencing sample was made of PBMCs. The chain carries TRBV6-5 and TRBJ1-5; 7 nucleotides line up with TRBD1. DNA of the CDR3: TGTGCCAGCAGTTTGGGCAACAGGGGATTACAGCCCCAGCATTTT. Protein product: CASSLGNRGLQPQHF.